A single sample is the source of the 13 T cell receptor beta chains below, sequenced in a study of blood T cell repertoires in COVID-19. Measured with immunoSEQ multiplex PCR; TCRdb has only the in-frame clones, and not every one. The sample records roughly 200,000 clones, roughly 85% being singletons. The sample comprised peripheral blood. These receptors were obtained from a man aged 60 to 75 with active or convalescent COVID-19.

CDR3 nucleotides: TGTGCCAGCAGCCCATTCGGGGGGGCGAACACCGGGGAGCTGTTTTTT. It specifies CASSPFGGANTGELFF. The V call is TRBV3-1 (or the pseudogene TRBV3-2), the J call TRBJ2-2; TRBD2 aligns across 8 bases. The germline CDR1 and CDR2 sequences are LGHDT and YNNKEL (reference sequence). There are 16 residues in the CDR3. The V segment lost 4 bases and the J segment 0 bases; nucleotides outside the gene matches: 4.

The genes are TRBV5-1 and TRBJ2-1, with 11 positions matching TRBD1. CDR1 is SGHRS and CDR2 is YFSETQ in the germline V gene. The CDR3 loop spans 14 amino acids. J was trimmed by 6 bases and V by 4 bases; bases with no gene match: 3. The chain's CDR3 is CASSIGTGGNEQFF. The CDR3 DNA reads TGCGCCAGCAGCATAGGGACAGGGGGCAATGAGCAGTTCTTC.

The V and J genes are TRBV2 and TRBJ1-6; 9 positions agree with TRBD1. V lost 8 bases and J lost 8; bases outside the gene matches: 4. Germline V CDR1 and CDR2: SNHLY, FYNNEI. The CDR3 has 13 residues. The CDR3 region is CASQGQGDSPLHF. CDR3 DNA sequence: TGTGCCAGCCAGGGACAGGGCGATTCACCCCTCCACTTT.

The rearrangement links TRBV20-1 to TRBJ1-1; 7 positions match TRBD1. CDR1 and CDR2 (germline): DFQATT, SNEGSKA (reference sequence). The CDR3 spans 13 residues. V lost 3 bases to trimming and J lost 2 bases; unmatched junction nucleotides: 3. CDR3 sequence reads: CSASEGANTEAFF. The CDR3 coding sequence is TGCAGTGCTAGTGAGGGGGCTAACACTGAAGCTTTCTTT.

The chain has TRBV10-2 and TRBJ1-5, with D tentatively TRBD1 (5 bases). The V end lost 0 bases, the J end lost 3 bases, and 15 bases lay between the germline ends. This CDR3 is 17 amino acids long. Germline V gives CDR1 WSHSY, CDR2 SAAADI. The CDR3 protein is CASSESLKGRLNQPQHF. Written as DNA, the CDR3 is TGCGCCAGCAGTGAGTCTCTAAAGGGGCGACTCAATCAGCCCCAGCATTTT.

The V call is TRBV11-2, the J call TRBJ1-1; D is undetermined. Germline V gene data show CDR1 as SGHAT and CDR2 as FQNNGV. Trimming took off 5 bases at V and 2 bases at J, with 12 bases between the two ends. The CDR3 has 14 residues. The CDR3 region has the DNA TGTGCCAGCAGCCCGAGGGATATCAACACTGAAGCTTTCTTT. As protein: CASSPRDINTEAFF.

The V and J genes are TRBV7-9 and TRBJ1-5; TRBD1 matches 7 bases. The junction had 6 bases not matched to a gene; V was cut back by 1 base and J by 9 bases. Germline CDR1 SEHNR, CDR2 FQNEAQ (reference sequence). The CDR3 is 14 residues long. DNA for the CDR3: TGTGCCAGCAGCTTAGGGGCAGGGGGAGGGCCCCAGCATTTT. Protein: CASSLGAGGGPQHF.

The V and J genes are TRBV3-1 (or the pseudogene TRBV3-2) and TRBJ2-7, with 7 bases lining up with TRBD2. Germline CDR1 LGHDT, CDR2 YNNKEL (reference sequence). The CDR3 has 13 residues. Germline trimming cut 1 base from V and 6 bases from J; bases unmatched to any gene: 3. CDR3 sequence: CASSQVGRGEQYF. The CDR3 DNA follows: TGTGCCAGCAGCCAAGTAGGGAGGGGCGAGCAGTACTTC.

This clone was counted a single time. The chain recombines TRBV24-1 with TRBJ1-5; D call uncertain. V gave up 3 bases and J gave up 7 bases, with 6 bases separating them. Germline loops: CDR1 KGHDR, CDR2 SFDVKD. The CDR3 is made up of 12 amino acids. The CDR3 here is CATSDGSQPQHF. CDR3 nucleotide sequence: TGTGCCACCAGTGATGGGAGCCAGCCCCAGCATTTT.

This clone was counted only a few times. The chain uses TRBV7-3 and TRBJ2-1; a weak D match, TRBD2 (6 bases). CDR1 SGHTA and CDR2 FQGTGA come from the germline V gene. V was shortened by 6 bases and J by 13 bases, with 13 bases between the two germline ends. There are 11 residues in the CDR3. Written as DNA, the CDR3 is TGTGCCAGCAGTTACGGGGGAGGTCAGTTCTTC. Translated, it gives CASSYGGGQFF.

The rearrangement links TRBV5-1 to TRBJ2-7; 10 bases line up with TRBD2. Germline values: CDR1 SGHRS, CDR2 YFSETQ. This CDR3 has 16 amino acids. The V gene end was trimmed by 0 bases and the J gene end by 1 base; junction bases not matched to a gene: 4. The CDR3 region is CASSLVASGGSYEQYF. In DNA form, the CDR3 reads TGCGCCAGCAGCTTGGTCGCTAGCGGGGGTTCCTACGAGCAGTACTTC.

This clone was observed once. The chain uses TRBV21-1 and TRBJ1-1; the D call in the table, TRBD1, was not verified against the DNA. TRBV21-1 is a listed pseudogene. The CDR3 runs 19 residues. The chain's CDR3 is CASSNFGQGLKWGHTEAFF. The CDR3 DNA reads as TGTGCCAGCAGCAACTTCGGACAGGGTCTAAAATGGGGTCACACTGAAGCTTTCTTT.

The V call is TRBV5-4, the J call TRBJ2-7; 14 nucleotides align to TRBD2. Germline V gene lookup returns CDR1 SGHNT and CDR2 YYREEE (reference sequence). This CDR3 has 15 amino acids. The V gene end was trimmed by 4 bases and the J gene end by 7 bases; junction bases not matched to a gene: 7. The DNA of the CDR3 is TGTGCCAGCAGCGCAGGGACTAGCGGGGGAGAGGAGCAGTACTTC. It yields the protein CASSAGTSGGEEQYF.